This T cell receptor (beta chain) derives from a study of shared clonotypes between healthy human individuals. On this clone: Antigen unknown.

Points from the study as a whole: Researchers found naive subsets generally carried larger estimated richness than memory subsets.

Assay used: immunoSEQ multiplex PCR; TCRdb lists only in-frame clones, some missing. The sample holds about 680,000 clones, roughly 94% seen once. The germline V and J ends were trimmed by 5 bases and 7 bases, with 18 bases remaining between them. The germline V gene has CDR1 MDHEN and CDR2 SYDVKM. The CDR3 has 15 residues. CD45RO negativity and positive selection for CCR7 defined naive CD8 cells, a population that excluded terminally differentiated effector memory CD45RA+ cells. The sample was naive CD8+ T cells sorted from blood. The gene calls are TRBV28 and TRBJ2-1; tentatively, D is TRBD1 (5 bases). The receptor comes from a man aged 30 to 39 in good health. The CDR3: CASSMVTVRTNEQFF. The CDR3 DNA reads as TGTGCCAGCAGTATGGTGACAGTGCGAACGAATGAGCAGTTCTTC.